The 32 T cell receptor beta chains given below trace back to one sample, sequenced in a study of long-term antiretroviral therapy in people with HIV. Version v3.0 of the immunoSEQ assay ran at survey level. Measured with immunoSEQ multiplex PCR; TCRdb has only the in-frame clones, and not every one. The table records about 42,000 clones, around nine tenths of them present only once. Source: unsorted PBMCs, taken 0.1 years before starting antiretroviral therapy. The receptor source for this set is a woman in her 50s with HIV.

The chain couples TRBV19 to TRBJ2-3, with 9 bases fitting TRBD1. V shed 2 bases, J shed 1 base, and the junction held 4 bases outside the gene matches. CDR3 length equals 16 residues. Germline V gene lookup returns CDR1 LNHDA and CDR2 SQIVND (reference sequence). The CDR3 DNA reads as TGTGCCAGTAGTATACCGGGACAGGGAGGCACAGATACGCAGTATTTT. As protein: CASSIPGQGGTDTQYF.

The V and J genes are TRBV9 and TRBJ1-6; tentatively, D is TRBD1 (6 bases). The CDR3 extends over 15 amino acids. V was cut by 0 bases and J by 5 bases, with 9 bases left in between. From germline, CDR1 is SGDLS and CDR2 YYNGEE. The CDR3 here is CASSVAGQHNSPLHF. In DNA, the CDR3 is TGTGCCAGCAGCGTAGCCGGACAGCATAATTCACCCCTCCACTTT.

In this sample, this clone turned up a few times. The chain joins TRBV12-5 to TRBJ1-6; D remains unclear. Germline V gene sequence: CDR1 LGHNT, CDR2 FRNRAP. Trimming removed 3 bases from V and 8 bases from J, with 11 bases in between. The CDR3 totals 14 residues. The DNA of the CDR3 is TGTGCTAGTGGTTTTATAAAAACGGATTCACCCCTCCACTTT. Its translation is CASGFIKTDSPLHF.

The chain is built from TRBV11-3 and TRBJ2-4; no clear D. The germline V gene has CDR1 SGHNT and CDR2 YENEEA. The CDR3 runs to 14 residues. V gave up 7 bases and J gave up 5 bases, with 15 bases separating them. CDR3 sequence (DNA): TGTGCCAGCACCCTAACGGTACCAGAAAACATTCAGTACTTC. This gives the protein CASTLTVPENIQYF.

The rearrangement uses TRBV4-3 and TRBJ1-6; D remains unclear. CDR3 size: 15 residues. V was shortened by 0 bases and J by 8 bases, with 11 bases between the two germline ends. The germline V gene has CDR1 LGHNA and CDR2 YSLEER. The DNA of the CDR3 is TGCGCCAGCAGCCAAGATTCTGGCAGAGATTCACCCCTCCACTTT. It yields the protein CASSQDSGRDSPLHF.

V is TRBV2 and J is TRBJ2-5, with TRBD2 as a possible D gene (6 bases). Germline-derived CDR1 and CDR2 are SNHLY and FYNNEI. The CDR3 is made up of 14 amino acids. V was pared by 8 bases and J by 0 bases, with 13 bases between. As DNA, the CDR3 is TGTGCCAGCTCGGACTACTTGAACCAAGAGACCCAGTACTTC. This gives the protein CASSDYLNQETQYF. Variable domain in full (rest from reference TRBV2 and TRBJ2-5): EPEVTQTPSHQVTQMGQEVILRCVPISNHLYFYWYRQILGQKVEFLVSFYNNEISEKSEIFDDQFSVERPDGSNFTLKIRSTKLEDSAMYFCASSDYLNQETQYFGPGTRLLVL.

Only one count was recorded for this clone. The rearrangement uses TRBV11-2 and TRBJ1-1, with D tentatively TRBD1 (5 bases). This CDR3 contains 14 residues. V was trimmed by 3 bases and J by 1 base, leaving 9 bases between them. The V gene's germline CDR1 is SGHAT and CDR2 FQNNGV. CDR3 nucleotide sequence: TGTGCCAGCAGCTTTATAGGGGCGAACACTGAAGCTTTCTTT. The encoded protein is CASSFIGANTEAFF.

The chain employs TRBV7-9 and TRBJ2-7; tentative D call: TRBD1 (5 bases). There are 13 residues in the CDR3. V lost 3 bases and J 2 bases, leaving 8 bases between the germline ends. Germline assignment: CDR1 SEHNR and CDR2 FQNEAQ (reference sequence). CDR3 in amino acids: CASSFDRTYEQYF. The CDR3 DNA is TGTGCCAGCAGCTTCGACAGAACCTACGAGCAGTACTTC.

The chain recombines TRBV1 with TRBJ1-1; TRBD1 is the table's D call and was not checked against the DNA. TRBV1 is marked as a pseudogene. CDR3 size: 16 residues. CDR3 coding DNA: TGCACCAGCAGCCAAGCGCGACAGGGGATGAACACTGAAGCTTTCTTT. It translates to CTSSQARQGMNTEAFF.

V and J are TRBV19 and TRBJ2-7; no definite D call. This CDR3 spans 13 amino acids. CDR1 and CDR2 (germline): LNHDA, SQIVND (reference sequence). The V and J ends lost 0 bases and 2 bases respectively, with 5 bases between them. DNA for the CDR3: TGTGCCAGTAGTATAGATCAGGCCTACGAGCAGTACTTC. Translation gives CASSIDQAYEQYF.

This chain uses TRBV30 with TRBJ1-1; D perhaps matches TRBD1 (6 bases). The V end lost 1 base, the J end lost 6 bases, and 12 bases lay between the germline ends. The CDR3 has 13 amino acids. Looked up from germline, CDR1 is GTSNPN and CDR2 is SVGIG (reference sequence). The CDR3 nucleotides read TGTGCCTGGAGTGCCGGGGGCATCTCTGAAGCTTTCTTT. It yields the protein CAWSAGGISEAFF.

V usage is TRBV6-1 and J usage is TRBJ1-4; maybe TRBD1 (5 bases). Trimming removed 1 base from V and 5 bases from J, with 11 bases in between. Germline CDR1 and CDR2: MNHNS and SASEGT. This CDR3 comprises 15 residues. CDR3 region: CASSEEGTVNEKLFF. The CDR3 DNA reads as TGTGCCAGCAGTGAAGAGGGGACGGTCAATGAAAAACTGTTTTTT.

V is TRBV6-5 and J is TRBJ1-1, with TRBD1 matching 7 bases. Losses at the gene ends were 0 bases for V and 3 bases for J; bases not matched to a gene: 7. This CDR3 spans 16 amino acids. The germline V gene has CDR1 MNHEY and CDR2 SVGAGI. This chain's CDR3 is CASSYSKTGYDTEAFF. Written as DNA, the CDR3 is TGTGCCAGCAGTTACTCTAAGACAGGGTATGACACTGAAGCTTTCTTT.

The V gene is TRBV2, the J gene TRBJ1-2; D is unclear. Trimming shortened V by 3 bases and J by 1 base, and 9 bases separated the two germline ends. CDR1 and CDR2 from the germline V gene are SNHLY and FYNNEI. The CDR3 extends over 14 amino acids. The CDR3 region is CASSDQGNNYGYTF. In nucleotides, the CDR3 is TGTGCCAGCAGTGATCAAGGCAATAACTATGGCTACACCTTC.

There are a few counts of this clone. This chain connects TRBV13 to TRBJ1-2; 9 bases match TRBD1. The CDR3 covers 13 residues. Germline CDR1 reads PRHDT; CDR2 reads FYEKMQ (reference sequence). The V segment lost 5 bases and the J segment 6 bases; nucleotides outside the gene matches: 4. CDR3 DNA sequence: TGTGCCAGCAGCCAACAGGGGGCTCATGGCTACACCTTC. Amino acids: CASSQQGAHGYTF.

The CDR3 coding sequence is TGTGCCAGCAGTGAAGACGCTAGCGGGGGGGCTTTCTATGAGCAGTTCTTC. Protein product: CASSEDASGGAFYEQFF. The chain links TRBV2 to TRBJ2-1, with 12 positions matching TRBD2. V shed 1 base, J shed 8 bases, and the junction held 9 bases outside the gene matches. CDR3 length: 17 amino acids. CDR1 SNHLY and CDR2 FYNNEI come from the germline V gene.

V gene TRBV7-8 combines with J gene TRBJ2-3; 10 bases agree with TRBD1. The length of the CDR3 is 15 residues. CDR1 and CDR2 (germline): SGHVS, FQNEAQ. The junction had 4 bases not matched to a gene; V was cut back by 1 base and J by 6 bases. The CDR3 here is CASSLGTGGPDTQYF. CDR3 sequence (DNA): TGTGCCAGCAGCTTAGGGACAGGGGGTCCGGATACGCAGTATTTT.

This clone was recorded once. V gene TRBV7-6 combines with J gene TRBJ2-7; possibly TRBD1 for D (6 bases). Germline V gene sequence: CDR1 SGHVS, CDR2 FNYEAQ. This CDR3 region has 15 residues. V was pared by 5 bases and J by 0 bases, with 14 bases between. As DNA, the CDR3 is TGTGCCAGCAGCAGGAAGGGGGAAAGCTCCTACGAGCAGTACTTC. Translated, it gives CASSRKGESSYEQYF.

This CDR3 reads CASSLVAGGYHEQYF. DNA of the CDR3: TGTGCCAGCAGCTTGGTGGCAGGGGGCTACCACGAGCAGTACTTC. This sequence joins TRBV5-6 and TRBJ2-7, with 8 bases matching TRBD1. The CDR3 has 15 residues. The V gene end was trimmed by 0 bases and the J gene end by 5 bases; junction bases not matched to a gene: 7. Germline CDR1 and CDR2: SGHDT and YYEEEE.

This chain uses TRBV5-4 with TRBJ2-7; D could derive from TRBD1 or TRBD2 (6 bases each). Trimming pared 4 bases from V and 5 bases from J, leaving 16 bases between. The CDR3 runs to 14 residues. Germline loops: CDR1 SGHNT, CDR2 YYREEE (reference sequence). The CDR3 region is CASSRGGGYDEQYF. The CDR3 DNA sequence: TGTGCCAGCAGCAGAGGAGGGGGTTACGACGAGCAGTACTTC.

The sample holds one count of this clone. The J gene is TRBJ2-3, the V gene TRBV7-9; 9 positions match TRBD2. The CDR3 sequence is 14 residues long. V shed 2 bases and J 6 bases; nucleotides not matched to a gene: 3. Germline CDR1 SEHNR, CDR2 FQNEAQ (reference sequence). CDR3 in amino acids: CASSLTAGGDTQYF. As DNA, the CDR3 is TGTGCCAGCAGCTTAACAGCGGGGGGTGATACGCAGTATTTT.

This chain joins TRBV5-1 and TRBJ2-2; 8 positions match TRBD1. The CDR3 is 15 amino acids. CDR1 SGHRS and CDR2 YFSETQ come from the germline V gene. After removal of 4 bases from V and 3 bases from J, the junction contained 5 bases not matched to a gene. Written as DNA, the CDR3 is TGCGCCAGCAGCCCAACGGACAGGGACACCGGGGAGCTGTTTTTT. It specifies CASSPTDRDTGELFF.

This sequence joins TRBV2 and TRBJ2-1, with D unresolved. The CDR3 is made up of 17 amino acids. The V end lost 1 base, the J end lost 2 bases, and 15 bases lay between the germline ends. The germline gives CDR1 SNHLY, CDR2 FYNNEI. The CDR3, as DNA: TGTGCCAGCAGTGAAGACAGCTTCTTGACACCCTACAATGAGCAGTTCTTC. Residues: CASSEDSFLTPYNEQFF.

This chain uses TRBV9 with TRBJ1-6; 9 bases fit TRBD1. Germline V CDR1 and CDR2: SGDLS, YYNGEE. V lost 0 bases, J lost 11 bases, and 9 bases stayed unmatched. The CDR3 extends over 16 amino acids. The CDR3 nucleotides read TGTGCCAGCAGCGTAGCGGGGGGACAGGGCATTGCACCCCTCCACTTT. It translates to CASSVAGGQGIAPLHF.

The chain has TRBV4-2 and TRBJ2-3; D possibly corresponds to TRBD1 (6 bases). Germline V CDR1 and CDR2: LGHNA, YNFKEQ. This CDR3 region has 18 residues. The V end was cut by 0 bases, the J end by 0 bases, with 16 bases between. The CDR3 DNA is TGTGCCAGCAGCCAAGAGCTGACAGGTACGGGTAGCACAGATACGCAGTATTTT. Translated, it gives CASSQELTGTGSTDTQYF.

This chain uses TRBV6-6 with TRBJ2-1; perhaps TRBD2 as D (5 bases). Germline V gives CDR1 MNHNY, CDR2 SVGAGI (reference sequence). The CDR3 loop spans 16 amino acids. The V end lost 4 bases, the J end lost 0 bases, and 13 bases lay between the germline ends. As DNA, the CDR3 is TGTGCCAGCAGTTTAGGACTTACGAGCTCCTACAATGAGCAGTTCTTC. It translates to CASSLGLTSSYNEQFF.

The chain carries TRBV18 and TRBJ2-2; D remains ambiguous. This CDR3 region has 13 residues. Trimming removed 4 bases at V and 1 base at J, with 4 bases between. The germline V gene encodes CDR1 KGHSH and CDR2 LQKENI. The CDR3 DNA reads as TGTGCCAGCTCACAACAGAACACCGGGGAGCTGTTTTTT. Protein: CASSQQNTGELFF.

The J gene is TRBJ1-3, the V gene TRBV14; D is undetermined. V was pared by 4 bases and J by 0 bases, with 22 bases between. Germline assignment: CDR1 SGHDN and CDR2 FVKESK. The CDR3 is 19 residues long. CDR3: CASSPDLPQKRDSGNTIYF. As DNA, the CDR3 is TGTGCCAGCAGCCCCGACCTACCTCAGAAACGTGACTCTGGAAACACCATATATTTT.

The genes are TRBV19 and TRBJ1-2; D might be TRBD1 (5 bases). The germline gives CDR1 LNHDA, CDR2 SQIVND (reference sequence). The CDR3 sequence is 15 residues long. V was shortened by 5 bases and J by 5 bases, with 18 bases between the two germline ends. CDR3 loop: CASSPGTRGMYGYTF. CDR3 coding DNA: TGTGCCAGTAGTCCCGGGACTAGGGGAATGTATGGCTACACCTTC. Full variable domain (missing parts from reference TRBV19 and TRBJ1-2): DGGITQSPKYLFRKEGQNVTLSCEQNLNHDAMYWYRQDPGQGLRLIYYSQIVNDFQKGDIAEGYSVSREKKESFPLTVTSAQKNPTAFYLCASSPGTRGMYGYTFGSGTRLTVV.

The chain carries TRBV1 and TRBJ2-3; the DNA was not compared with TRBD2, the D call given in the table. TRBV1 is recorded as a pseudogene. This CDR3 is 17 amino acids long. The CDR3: CTSSPPTSGIVLYTQYF. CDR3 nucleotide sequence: TGCACCAGCAGCCCCCCCACTAGCGGTATTGTACTTTATACGCAGTATTTT.

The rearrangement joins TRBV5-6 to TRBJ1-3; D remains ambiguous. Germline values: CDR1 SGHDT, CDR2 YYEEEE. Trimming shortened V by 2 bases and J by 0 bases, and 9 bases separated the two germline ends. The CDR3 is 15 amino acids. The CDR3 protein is CASSFTPNSGNTIYF. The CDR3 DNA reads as TGTGCCAGCAGCTTTACCCCCAACTCTGGAAACACCATATATTTT.

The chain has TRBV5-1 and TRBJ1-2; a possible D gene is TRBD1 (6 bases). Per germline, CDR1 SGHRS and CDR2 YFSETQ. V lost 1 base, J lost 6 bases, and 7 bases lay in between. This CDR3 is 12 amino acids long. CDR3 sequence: CASSLPGDGYTF. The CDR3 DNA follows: TGCGCCAGCAGCTTGCCAGGGGATGGCTACACCTTC.